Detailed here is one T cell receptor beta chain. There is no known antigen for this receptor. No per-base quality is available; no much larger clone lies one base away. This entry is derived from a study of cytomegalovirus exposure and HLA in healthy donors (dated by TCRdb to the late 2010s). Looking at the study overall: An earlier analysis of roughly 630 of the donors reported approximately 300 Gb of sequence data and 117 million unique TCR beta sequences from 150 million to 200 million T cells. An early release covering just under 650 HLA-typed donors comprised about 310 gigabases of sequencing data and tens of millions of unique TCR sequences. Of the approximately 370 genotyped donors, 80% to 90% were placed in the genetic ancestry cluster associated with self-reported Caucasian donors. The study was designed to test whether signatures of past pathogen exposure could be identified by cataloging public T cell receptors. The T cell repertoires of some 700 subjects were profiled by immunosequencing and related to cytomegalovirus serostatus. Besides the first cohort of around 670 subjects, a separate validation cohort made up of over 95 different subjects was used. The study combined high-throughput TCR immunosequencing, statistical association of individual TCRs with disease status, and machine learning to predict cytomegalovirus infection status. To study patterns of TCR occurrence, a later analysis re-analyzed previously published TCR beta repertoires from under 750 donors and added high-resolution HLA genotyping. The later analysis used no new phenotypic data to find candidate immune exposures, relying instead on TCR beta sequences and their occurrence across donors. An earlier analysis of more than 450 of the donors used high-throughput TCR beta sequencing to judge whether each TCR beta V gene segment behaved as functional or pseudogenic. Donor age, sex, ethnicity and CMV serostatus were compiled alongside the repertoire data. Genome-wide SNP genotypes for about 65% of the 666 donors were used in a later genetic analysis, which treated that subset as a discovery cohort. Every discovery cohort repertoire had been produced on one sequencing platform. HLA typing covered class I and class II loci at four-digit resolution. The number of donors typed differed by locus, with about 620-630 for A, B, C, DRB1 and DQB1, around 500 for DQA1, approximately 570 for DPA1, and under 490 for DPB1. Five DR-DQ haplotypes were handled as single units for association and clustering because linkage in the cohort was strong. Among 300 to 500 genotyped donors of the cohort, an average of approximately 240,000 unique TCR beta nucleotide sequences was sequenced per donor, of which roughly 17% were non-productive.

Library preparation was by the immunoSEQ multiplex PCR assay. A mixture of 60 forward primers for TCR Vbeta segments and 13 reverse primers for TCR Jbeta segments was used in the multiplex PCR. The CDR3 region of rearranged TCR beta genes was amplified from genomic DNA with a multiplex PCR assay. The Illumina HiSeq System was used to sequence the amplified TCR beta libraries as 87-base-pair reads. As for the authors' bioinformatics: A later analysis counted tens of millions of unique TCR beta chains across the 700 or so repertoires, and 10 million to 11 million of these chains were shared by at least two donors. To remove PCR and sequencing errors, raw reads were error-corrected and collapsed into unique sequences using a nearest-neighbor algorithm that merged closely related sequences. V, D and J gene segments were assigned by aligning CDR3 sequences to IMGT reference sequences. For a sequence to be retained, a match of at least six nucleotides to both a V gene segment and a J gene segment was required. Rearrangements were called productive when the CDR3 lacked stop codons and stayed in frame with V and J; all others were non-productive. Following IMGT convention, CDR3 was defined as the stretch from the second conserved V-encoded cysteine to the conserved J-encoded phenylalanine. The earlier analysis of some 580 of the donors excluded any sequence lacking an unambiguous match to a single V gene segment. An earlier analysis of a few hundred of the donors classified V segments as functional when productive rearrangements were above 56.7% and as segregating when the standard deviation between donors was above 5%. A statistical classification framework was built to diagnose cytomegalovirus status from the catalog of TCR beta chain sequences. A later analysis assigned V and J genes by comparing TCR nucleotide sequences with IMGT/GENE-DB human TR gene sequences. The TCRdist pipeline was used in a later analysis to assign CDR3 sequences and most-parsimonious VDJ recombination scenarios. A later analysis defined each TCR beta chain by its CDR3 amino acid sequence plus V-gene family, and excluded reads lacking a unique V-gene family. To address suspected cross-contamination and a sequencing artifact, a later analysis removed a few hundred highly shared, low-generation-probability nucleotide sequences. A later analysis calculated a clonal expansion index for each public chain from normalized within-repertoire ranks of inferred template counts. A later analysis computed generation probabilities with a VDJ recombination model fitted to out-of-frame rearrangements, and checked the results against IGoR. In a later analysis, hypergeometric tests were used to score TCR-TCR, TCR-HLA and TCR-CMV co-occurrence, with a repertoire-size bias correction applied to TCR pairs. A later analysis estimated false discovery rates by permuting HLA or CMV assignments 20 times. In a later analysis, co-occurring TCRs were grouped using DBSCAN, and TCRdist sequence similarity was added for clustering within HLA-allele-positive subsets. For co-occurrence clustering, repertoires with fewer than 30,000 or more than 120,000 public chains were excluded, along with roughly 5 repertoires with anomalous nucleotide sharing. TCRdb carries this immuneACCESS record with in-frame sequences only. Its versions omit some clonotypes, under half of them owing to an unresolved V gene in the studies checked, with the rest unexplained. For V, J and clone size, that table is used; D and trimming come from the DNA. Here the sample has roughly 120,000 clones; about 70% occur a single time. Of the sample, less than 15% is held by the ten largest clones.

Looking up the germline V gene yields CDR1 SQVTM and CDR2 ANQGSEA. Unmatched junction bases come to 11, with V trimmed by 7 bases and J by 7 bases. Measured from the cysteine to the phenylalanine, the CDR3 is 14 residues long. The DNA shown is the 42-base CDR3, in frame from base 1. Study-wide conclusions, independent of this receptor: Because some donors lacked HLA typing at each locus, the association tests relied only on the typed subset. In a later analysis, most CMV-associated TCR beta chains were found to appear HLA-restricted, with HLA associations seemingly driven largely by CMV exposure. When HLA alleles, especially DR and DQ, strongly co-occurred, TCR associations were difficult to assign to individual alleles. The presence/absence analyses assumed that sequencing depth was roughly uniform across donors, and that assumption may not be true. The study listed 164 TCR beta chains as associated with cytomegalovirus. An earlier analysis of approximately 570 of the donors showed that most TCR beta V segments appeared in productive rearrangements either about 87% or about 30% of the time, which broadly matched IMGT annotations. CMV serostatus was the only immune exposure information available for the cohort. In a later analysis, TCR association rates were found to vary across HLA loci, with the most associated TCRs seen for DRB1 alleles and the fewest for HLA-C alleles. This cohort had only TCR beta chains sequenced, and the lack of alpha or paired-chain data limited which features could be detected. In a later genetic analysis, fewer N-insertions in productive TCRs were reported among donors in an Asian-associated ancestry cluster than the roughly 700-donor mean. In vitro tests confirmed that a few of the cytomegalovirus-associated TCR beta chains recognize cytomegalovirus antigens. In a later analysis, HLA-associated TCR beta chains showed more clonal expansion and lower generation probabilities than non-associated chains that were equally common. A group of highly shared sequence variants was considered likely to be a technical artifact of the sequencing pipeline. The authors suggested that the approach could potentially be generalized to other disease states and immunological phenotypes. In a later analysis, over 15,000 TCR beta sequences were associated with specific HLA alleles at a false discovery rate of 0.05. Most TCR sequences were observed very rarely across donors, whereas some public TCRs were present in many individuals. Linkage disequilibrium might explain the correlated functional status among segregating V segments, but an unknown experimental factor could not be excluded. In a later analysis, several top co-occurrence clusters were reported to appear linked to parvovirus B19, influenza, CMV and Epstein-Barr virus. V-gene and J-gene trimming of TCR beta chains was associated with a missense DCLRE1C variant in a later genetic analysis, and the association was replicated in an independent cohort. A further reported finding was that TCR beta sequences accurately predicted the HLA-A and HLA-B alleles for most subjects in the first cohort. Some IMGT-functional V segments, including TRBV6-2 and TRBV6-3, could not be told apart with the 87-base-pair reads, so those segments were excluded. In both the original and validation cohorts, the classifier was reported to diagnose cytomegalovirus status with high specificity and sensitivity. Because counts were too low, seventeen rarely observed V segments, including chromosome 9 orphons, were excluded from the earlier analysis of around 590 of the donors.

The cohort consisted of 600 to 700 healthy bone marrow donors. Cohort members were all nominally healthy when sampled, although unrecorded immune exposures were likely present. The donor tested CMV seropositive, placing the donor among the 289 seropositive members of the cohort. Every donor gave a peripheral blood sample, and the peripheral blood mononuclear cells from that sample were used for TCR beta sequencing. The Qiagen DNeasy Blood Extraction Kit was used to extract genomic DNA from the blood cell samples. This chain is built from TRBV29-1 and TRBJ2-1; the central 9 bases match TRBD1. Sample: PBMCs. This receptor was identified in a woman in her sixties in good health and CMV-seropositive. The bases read TGCAGCGCACAACCGGGACAGGGACGTAATGAGCAGTTCTTC. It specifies CSAQPGQGRNEQFF.